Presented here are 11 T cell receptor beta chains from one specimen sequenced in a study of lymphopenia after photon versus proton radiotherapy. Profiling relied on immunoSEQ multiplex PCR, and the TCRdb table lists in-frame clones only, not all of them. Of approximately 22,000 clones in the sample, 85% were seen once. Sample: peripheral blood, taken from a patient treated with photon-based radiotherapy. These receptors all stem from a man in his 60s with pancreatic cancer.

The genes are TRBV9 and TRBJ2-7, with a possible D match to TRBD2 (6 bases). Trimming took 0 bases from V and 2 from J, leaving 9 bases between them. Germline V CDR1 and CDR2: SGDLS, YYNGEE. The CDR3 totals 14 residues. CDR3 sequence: CASSVEGEAYEQYF. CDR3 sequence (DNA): TGTGCCAGCAGCGTAGAAGGGGAGGCCTACGAGCAGTACTTC. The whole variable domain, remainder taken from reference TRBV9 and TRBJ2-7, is DSGVTQTPKHLITATGQRVTLRCSPRSGDLSVYWYQQSLDQGLQFLIQYYNGEERAKGNILERFSAQQFPDLHSELNLSSLELGDSALYFCASSVEGEAYEQYFGPGTRLTVT.

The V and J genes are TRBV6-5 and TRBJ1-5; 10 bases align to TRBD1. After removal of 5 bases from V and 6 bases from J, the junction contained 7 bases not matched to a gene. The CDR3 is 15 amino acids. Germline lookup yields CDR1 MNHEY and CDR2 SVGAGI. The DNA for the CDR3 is TGTGCCAGCAGTAAAGACAGGGGGCACGGTCAGCCCCAGCATTTT. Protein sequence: CASSKDRGHGQPQHF.

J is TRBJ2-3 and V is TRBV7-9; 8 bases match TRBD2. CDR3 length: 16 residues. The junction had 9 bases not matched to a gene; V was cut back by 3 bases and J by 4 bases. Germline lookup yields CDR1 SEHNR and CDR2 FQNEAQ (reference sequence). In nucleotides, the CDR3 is TGTGCCAGCAGCTTCGTCACGGGGGGGCCCCCAGATACGCAGTATTTT. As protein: CASSFVTGGPPDTQYF.

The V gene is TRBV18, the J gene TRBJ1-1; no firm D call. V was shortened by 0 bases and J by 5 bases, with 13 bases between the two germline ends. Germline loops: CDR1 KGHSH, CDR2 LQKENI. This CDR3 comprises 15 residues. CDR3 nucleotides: TGTGCCAGCTCACCACCGGAGAGGGCCGGGACTGAAGCTTTCTTT. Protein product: CASSPPERAGTEAFF.

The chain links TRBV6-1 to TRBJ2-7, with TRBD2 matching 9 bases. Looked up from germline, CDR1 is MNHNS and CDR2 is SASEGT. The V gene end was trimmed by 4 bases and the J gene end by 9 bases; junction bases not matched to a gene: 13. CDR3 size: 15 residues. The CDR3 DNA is TGTGCCAGCAGTGGATTGGCGGGGGGGCAGCTAGTGCAGTACTTC. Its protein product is CASSGLAGGQLVQYF.

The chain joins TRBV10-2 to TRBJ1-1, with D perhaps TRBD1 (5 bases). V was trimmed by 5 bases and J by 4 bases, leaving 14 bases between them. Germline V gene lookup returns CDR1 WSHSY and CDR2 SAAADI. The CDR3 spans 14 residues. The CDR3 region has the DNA TGCGCCAGCAGTACCTCAGTGAGGGGCACTGAAGCTTTCTTT. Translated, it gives CASSTSVRGTEAFF.

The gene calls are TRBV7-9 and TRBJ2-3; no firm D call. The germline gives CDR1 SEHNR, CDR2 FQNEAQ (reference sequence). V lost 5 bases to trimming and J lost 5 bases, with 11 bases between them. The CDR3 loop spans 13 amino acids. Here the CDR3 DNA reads TGTGCCAGCAGCCAATACGCCGGAGATACGCAGTATTTT. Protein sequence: CASSQYAGDTQYF.

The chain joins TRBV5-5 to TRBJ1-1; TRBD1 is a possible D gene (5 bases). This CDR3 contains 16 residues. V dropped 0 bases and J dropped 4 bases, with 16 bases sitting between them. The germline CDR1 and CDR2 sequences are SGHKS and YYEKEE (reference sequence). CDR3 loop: CASSLVPGTRGTEAFF. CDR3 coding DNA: TGTGCCAGCAGCTTGGTCCCAGGGACTAGGGGCACTGAAGCTTTCTTT.

The CDR3 is CASSERTGSSQNYGYTF. DNA for the CDR3: TGTGCCAGCAGTGAAAGGACAGGGTCTTCCCAGAACTATGGCTACACCTTC. This rearrangement joins TRBV6-1 to TRBJ1-2, with TRBD1 matching over 8 bases. The germline V gene encodes CDR1 MNHNS and CDR2 SASEGT. V dropped 2 bases and J dropped 2; count of bases not matched to a gene: 10. The CDR3 spans 17 residues.

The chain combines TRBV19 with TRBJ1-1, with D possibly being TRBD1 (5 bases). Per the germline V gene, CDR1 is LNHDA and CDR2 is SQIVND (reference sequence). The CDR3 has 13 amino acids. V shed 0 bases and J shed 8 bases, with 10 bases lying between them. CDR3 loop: CASSIEGRGEAFF. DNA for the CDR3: TGTGCCAGTAGTATAGAGGGACGGGGGGAAGCTTTCTTT.

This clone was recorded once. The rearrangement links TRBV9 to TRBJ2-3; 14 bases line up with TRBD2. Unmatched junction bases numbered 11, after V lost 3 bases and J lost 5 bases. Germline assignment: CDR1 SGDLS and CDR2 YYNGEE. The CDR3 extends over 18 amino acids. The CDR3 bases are TGTGCCAGCAGCGAACGGACTAGCGGGGGGTCCAGGAGAGATACGCAGTATTTT. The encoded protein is CASSERTSGGSRRDTQYF.